This T cell receptor beta chain was captured by sequencing in a study of PD-1 blockade in mismatch repair-deficient tumors. General observations from the study: Tumor-resident clones, often undetectable pretreatment in blood, expanded then contracted after pembrolizumab.

Germline V gives CDR1 MNHEY, CDR2 SVGAGI. This CDR3 is built from 13 residues. V was shortened by 4 bases and J by 3 bases, with 10 bases between the two germline ends. Only in-frame clones appear in the TCRdb table, and some are missing; sequencing was by immunoSEQ multiplex PCR. This sample yields some 45,000 clones, of which approximately 80% are seen a single time; approximately 3.5% belongs to the top ten. This clone was counted a single time. Its antigen remains unidentified. The clonotype originates from an adult with mismatch repair-deficient cancer. The gene calls are TRBV6-5 and TRBJ2-7; D might be TRBD1 or TRBD2, each matching 5 bases. The sequencing used PBMCs, collected before pembrolizumab treatment. The CDR3 sequence: CASSSTGGYEQYF. The CDR3 DNA reads TGTGCCAGCAGTTCAACTGGGGGCTACGAGCAGTACTTC.